This T cell receptor beta chain was sequenced during a study of CD8 T cells in Susac syndrome. Points from the study as a whole: A relatively small number of individuals underwent TCR sequencing and HLA analysis.

This clonotype was seen only a few times. Its antigen remains unidentified. A quantity of roughly 0.5 to 1 ug RNA underwent reverse transcription using random hexamers. TCRdb reprocessed the immunoSEQ multiplex PCR reads with MiXCR, giving one entry per CDR3 protein. Of 250,000 to 300,000 distinct CDR3 sequences detected, 65% to 90% appear once; the ten largest clones hold approximately 0.2%. CDR3 length: 15 amino acids. The trim removed 4 bases at V and 3 bases at J, leaving 8 bases unmatched. In germline, CDR1 is MGHRA, CDR2 YSYEKL. Material: CD8+ T cells from PBMCs. The chain employs TRBV4-1 and TRBJ1-1; TRBD1 aligns across 7 bases. This receptor was identified in a human donor with multiple sclerosis. CDR3 sequence (DNA): TGCGCCAGCAGCCTAAGGGACAGCTTGGACACTGAAGCTTTCTTT. It encodes CASSLRDSLDTEAFF.